Reported below is one T cell receptor (beta chain). This entry comes from a study of molecular identifiers for immune sequencing clone quantification. This CDR3 comprises 17 residues. Germline CDR1 and CDR2: MNHEY and SVGAGI. V gave up 0 bases and J gave up 0 bases, with 9 bases separating them. One entry per CDR3 protein, called by TCRdb with MiXCR from the PCR reads. Here the sample spans more than 300,000 distinct CDR3 sequences, around a fifth being singletons. The TCR originated in a human donor in good health. Some libraries in this study had Jurkat cell RNA spiked in. This chain links TRBV6-5 with TRBJ2-6; D is unresolved. Sequencing was done on a sample of naive CD8+ T cells from blood, with Jurkat cell RNA spiked in. Subset of the sample: FACS-sorted CD8+CD4-CCR7+CD45RA+ naive T cells. CDR3 DNA sequence: TGTGCCAGCAGTTACTCTAGCCCTTTCTCTGGGGCCAACGTCCTGACTTTC. Its protein is CASSYSSPFSGANVLTF.